These 26 T cell receptor beta chains share one sample of origin, sequenced in a study of beta chain features in type 1 diabetes. Investigators reverse transcribed all isolated RNA, so they sequenced expressed TCRB transcripts. Sequencing used immunoSEQ multiplex PCR; TCRdb keeps in-frame clones, though not all of them. This sample carries 120,000 to 150,000 clones, 48% of them seen once, and the ten largest clones take under 0.45%. Specimen: Tregs from blood. The receptors derive from a man aged 18 to 29 in good health.

The chain couples TRBV4-2 to TRBJ1-2; TRBD1 matches 12 bases. V lost 4 bases, J lost 4 bases, and 7 bases stayed unmatched. This CDR3 comprises 16 residues. Looked up from germline, CDR1 is LGHNA and CDR2 is YNFKEQ. CDR3 in DNA: TGTGCCAGCAGCCCTCATGGGACAGGGGGCTCCTATGGCTACACCTTC. It is translated as CASSPHGTGGSYGYTF.

The chain uses TRBV10-3 and TRBJ2-4; tentative D call: TRBD1 (5 bases). This CDR3 spans 15 amino acids. Germline assignment: CDR1 ENHRY and CDR2 SYGVKD. Trimming took off 2 bases at V and 7 bases at J, with 15 bases between the two ends. The CDR3 loop reads CAISEGQQVWNIQYF. The CDR3 DNA is TGTGCCATCAGTGAGGGACAACAGGTGTGGAACATTCAGTACTTC.

The chain combines TRBV7-3 with TRBJ2-3; TRBD1 matches at 8 bases. Trimming took 5 bases from V and 0 from J; bases not matched to a gene: 7. This CDR3 has 16 amino acids. From germline, CDR1 is SGHTA and CDR2 FQGTGA. The CDR3 spells CASSIRQGLSTDTQYF. CDR3 coding DNA: TGTGCCAGCAGCATACGACAGGGGTTAAGCACAGATACGCAGTATTTT.

This clone was detected a few times. The sample contains more than one DNA sequence encoding this CDR3. The CDR3 is CASSPGQGYGYTF. CDR3 nucleotides: TGTGCCAGCAGCCCTGGACAGGGCTATGGCTACACCTTC. The chain couples TRBV7-2 to TRBJ1-2; 8 bases align to TRBD1. The CDR3 loop spans 13 amino acids. Germline-derived CDR1 and CDR2 are SGHTA and FQGNSA. After removal of 5 bases from V and 4 bases from J, the junction contained 3 bases not matched to a gene.

The V call is TRBV5-4, the J call TRBJ2-4, with a possible D match to TRBD1 (5 bases). The CDR3 length is 16 residues. Trimming cost V 5 bases and J 1 base, with 16 bases left between them. The germline V gene has CDR1 SGHNT and CDR2 YYREEE (reference sequence). CDR3 sequence reads: CASSFGQSDAKNIQYF. The CDR3 DNA reads TGTGCCAGCAGTTTCGGACAAAGCGACGCCAAAAACATTCAGTACTTC.

This clone was seen only a few times. The chain joins TRBV29-1 to TRBJ2-1, with D hard to call. The CDR3 spans 11 residues. CDR1 and CDR2 (germline): SQVTM, ANQGSEA. With 4 bases removed from V and 4 bases from J, the gap between germline ends came to 5 bases. The CDR3 DNA reads as TGCAGCGTTGGAGGTTACAATGAGCAGTTCTTC. Residues: CSVGGYNEQFF.

The chain is built from TRBV7-9 and TRBJ2-3; 10 bases map to TRBD2. Per germline, CDR1 SEHNR and CDR2 FQNEAQ (reference sequence). With 5 bases clipped from V and 1 base from J, the junction kept 3 bases outside the gene matches. The CDR3 is made up of 15 amino acids. The CDR3 here is CASSLLAGRTDTQYF. The DNA for the CDR3 is TGTGCCAGCAGCCTACTAGCGGGACGCACAGATACGCAGTATTTT. Drawing the rest from reference TRBV7-9 and TRBJ2-3, the complete variable domain is DTGVSQNPRHKITKRGQNVTFRCDPISEHNRLYWYRQTLGQGPEFLTYFQNEAQLEKSRLLSDRFSAERPKGSFSTLEIQRTEQGDSAMYLCASSLLAGRTDTQYFGPGTRLTVL.

This clone appeared a few times. The CDR3 nucleotides read TGTGCCAGCAGCTTATCTCAGGGGGCGATTCTCCTTGAAAAACTGTTTTTT. It yields the protein CASSLSQGAILLEKLFF. This chain joins TRBV7-9 and TRBJ1-4, with 8 bases identical to TRBD1. CDR3 length equals 17 residues. Germline CDR1 and CDR2: SEHNR and FQNEAQ (reference sequence). V was clipped by 2 bases and J by 7 bases; unmatched bases: 12.

There are a few counts of this clone. This sequence joins TRBV25-1 and TRBJ1-1; 7 nucleotides align to TRBD1. The CDR3 sequence is 15 residues long. Germline assignment: CDR1 MGHDK and CDR2 SYGVNS. Trimming took 8 bases from V and 1 from J; bases not matched to a gene: 10. As DNA, the CDR3 is TGTGCCAGCGGGGGACAGTCCCTGGGGAACACTGAAGCTTTCTTT. Its translation is CASGGQSLGNTEAFF. Drawing the rest from reference TRBV25-1 and TRBJ1-1, the complete variable domain is EADIYQTPRYLVIGTGKKITLECSQTMGHDKMYWYQQDPGMELHLIHYSYGVNSTEKGDLSSESTVSRIRTEHFPLTLESARPSHTSQYLCASGGQSLGNTEAFFGQGTRLTVV.

The chain is built from TRBV9 and TRBJ2-3, with D possibly TRBD2 on 5 matching bases. Trimming removed 2 bases at V and 4 bases at J, with 11 bases between. This CDR3 has 14 amino acids. The germline V gene has CDR1 SGDLS and CDR2 YYNGEE. The CDR3 loop is CASSVLLGADTQYF. The CDR3 DNA is TGTGCCAGCAGCGTCCTACTCGGGGCAGATACGCAGTATTTT.

The chain couples TRBV4-3 to TRBJ2-2; 10 nucleotides align to TRBD2. V gave up 1 base and J gave up 7 bases; unmatched junction bases: 12. Looked up from germline, CDR1 is LGHNA and CDR2 is YSLEER. CDR3 length: 18 amino acids. The CDR3 is CASSQGPSGRAYIGELFF. CDR3 nucleotide sequence: TGCGCCAGCAGCCAAGGCCCCAGCGGGAGGGCCTATATCGGGGAGCTGTTTTTT.

Notes on this clone: The sample holds other DNA sequences that translate to the same CDR3. J is TRBJ2-7 and V is TRBV7-3, with 10 bases fitting TRBD2. CDR1 and CDR2 (germline): SGHTA, FQGTGA. The CDR3 sequence is 15 residues long. The ends lost 5 bases at V and 0 bases at J; junction bases unmatched: 4. The CDR3 nucleotides are TGTGCCAGCAGCAGGACTAGCGGCAGCTCCTACGAGCAGTACTTC. This translates into CASSRTSGSSYEQYF.

This clone was observed a few times. V usage is TRBV7-3 and J usage is TRBJ2-1; D is possibly TRBD2 (5 bases). V was clipped by 6 bases and J by 12 bases, with 15 bases between them. The CDR3 runs 12 residues. Germline V gene data show CDR1 as SGHTA and CDR2 as FQGTGA. The chain's CDR3 is CASSTGSGRQFF. Here the CDR3 DNA reads TGTGCCAGCAGTACCGGCAGCGGACGGCAGTTCTTC.

The J gene is TRBJ2-3, the V gene TRBV7-8; TRBD2 is a possible D gene (5 bases). The V gene's germline CDR1 is SGHVS and CDR2 FQNEAQ. This CDR3 is built from 17 residues. V was pared by 0 bases and J by 0 bases, with 13 bases between. The CDR3 sequence is CASSLALDSASTDTQYF. DNA of the CDR3: TGTGCCAGCAGCTTAGCGCTTGATAGCGCCAGCACAGATACGCAGTATTTT. The whole variable domain, remainder taken from reference TRBV7-8 and TRBJ2-3, is GAGVSQSPRYKVAKRGQDVALRCDPISGHVSLFWYQQALGQGPEFLTYFQNEAQLDKSGLPSDRFFAERPEGSVSTLKIQRTQQEDSAVYLCASSLALDSASTDTQYFGPGTRLTVL.

This clone was seen only a few times. The gene calls are TRBV6-5 and TRBJ1-2; 8 bases agree with TRBD1. V was pared by 6 bases and J by 4 bases, with 10 bases of the junction left unmatched. CDR1 and CDR2 (germline): MNHEY, SVGAGI. There are 15 residues in the CDR3. The CDR3 sequence: CASRPQGALAYGYTF. CDR3 coding DNA: TGTGCCAGCAGACCCCAGGGGGCGCTTGCCTATGGCTACACCTTC.

Turning to this clone: An end of the junction differs from the germline gene, which may be a read error. The V call is TRBV11-2, the J call TRBJ2-1; TRBD2 aligns across 10 bases. The CDR3 covers 13 residues. The V gene's germline CDR1 is SGHAT and CDR2 FQNNGV. The CDR3 nucleotides read TGTGCCAGTAGGAAGCTAGCGGGAGAGGGACCAGTCTTC. It encodes CASRKLAGEGPVF.

In this sample, this clone turned up a few times. The rearrangement uses TRBV6-5 and TRBJ2-5, with 10 bases lining up with TRBD1. Per the germline V gene, CDR1 is MNHEY and CDR2 is SVGAGI. J was trimmed by 11 bases and V by 6 bases; bases with no gene match: 12. The CDR3 is made up of 14 amino acids. Written as DNA, the CDR3 is TGTGCCAGCAGCCGGGACAGGGGATCTGGGGAGCAGTACTTC. The encoded protein is CASSRDRGSGEQYF.

This clone was detected once. V gene TRBV7-6 combines with J gene TRBJ2-7, with 11 bases that match TRBD2. CDR3 length: 15 residues. Per germline, CDR1 SGHVS and CDR2 FNYEAQ. J was trimmed by 2 bases and V by 4 bases; bases with no gene match: 4. The CDR3 here is CASSSSGGYPYEQYF. The DNA for the CDR3 is TGTGCCAGCAGCTCTAGCGGGGGGTATCCCTACGAGCAGTACTTC.

This clone was seen just once. CDR3 coding DNA: TGTGCCAGCACTCAGGGGGCGGCGACTGAAGCTTTCTTT. Translation gives CASTQGAATEAFF. This rearrangement joins TRBV6-1 to TRBJ1-1, with TRBD1 matching 8 bases. Germline V gene lookup returns CDR1 MNHNS and CDR2 SASEGT. V lost 7 bases, J lost 5 bases, and 6 bases stayed unmatched. The CDR3 has 13 residues.

The CDR3 protein is CASSRSGTYTGELFF. CDR3 bases: TGTGCCAGCAGTCGTAGCGGGACCTACACCGGGGAGCTGTTTTTT. This sequence joins TRBV28 and TRBJ2-2, with 8 bases identical to TRBD2. CDR3 length: 15 residues. The germline gives CDR1 MDHEN, CDR2 SYDVKM. V lost 5 bases to trimming and J lost 3 bases; unmatched junction nucleotides: 5.

This chain links TRBV10-3 with TRBJ2-7; D perhaps matches TRBD2 (5 bases). CDR3 length: 15 residues. The germline V gene has CDR1 ENHRY and CDR2 SYGVKD. The V gene lost 10 bases and the J gene lost 3 bases, with 22 bases spanning the gap. CDR3 bases: TGTGCCACACTTAATCTCGGGGAGAAGTACTACGAGCAGTACTTC. This sequence encodes CATLNLGEKYYEQYF.

This clone was seen a handful of times. The chain uses TRBV5-4 and TRBJ2-7, with a tentative D call TRBD2 (5 bases). V was clipped by 5 bases and J by 10 bases, with 19 bases between them. Germline-derived CDR1 and CDR2 are SGHNT and YYREEE (reference sequence). The CDR3 runs 13 residues. The CDR3 nucleotides are TGTGCCAGCAGTATCCCCGGGGATCCCAGACAGTACTTC. This sequence encodes CASSIPGDPRQYF.

V gene TRBV7-2 combines with J gene TRBJ2-1, with 10 bases lining up with TRBD1. The V gene's germline CDR1 is SGHTA and CDR2 FQGNSA. CDR3 length: 15 amino acids. After removal of 4 bases from V and 7 bases from J, the junction contained 7 bases not matched to a gene. CDR3 sequence: CASSSRTGGTNEQFF. In DNA form, the CDR3 reads TGTGCCAGCAGCTCAAGGACAGGGGGAACAAATGAGCAGTTCTTC.

Only a few counts were recorded for this clone. The rearrangement uses TRBV19 and TRBJ1-5; D gene unclear. There are 15 residues in the CDR3. Germline V gives CDR1 LNHDA, CDR2 SQIVND (reference sequence). Deletions cut 3 bases from V and 9 bases from J, with 18 bases between. CDR3 sequence: CASSIGTAGPWPQHF. The DNA for the CDR3 is TGTGCCAGTAGTATCGGTACGGCAGGCCCTTGGCCCCAGCATTTT.

This clone was detected a few times. The chain couples TRBV5-1 to TRBJ2-3; D perhaps matches TRBD1 (6 bases). Looked up from germline, CDR1 is SGHRS and CDR2 is YFSETQ. The CDR3 is 17 residues long. The V and J ends lost 3 bases and 6 bases respectively, with 23 bases between them. The CDR3 region has the DNA TGCGCCAGCAGCTGGGGGACACGGGCAGTCGTGATGGATACGCAGTATTTT. Residues: CASSWGTRAVVMDTQYF.

The gene calls are TRBV5-4 and TRBJ1-4, with a possible D match to TRBD1 (5 bases). This CDR3 region has 14 residues. The V gene's germline CDR1 is SGHNT and CDR2 YYREEE (reference sequence). V shed 3 bases and J shed 0 bases, with 6 bases lying between them. CDR3 in amino acids: CASSSQATNEKLFF. The CDR3 region has the DNA TGTGCCAGCAGCTCACAGGCAACTAATGAAAAACTGTTTTTT.